The present TCR beta chain was sequenced within a study of T-cell memory formation after mild COVID-19. Study overall: There were largely donor-specific TCR clusters. Study-level findings and limits: Contracting CD4+ clones sat mainly in CM and EM; CD8+ in EMRA. Day 15 to 85 contractors were CD4/CD8 balanced; later expanders leaned CD4+. Nothing showed for sure that second-wave clones peaking on day 37 were SARS-CoV-2 specific.

Germline assignment: CDR1 DFQATT and CDR2 SNEGSKA (reference sequence). Between the trimmed V and J ends, which lost 3 bases and 6 bases, there was a span of 14 bases. This CDR3 comprises 13 residues. TCRdb reprocessed the 5' RACE reads with MiXCR, giving one entry per CDR3 protein. The sample carries hundreds of thousands of distinct CDR3 sequences, roughly 25% recorded once. Notes on this clonotype: Its antigen is undetermined.

The sequence was obtained from an adult woman who had mild COVID-19 (a few samples of this study predate the infection). Cell type and time point are not known. V is TRBV20-1 and J is TRBJ1-1; no clear D gene. The sequencing input was PBMCs or a T cell subset sorted from them (not recorded which). This CDR3 is CSASKISGAEAFF. The DNA for the CDR3 is TGCAGTGCTAGTAAAATTTCCGGGGCTGAAGCTTTCTTT.